This T cell receptor (beta chain) was sequenced in a study of blood T cell repertoires in COVID-19. Repertoires were generated with immunoSEQ multiplex PCR, while TCRdb's copy carries only in-frame clones and drops some. The data show 81,000 or so clones, almost 95% seen once. J was trimmed by 15 bases and V by 2 bases; bases with no gene match: 3. Germline V CDR1 and CDR2: KGHSH, LQKENI. The CDR3 contains 11 residues. The V call is TRBV18, the J call TRBJ1-4; 7 nucleotides match TRBD1. The sequence was collected from a woman aged 55-70 years with active COVID-19. Specimen: peripheral blood. The CDR3 nucleotides are TGTGCCAGCTCACCAGGGACAGAGGTGTTTTTT. Protein sequence: CASSPGTEVFF.